These 30 T cell receptor beta chains were sequenced from one sample in a study of blood T cell repertoires in COVID-19. Libraries were prepared by immunoSEQ multiplex PCR; TCRdb keeps only in-frame clonotypes and omits some of them. The sample has over 150,000 clones; 84% are singletons. The sample taken for sequencing was peripheral blood. All receptors come from a man aged 18 to 35 with active or convalescent COVID-19.

The CDR3 DNA reads as TGTGCCAGCAGCTTAGCTACAGGGTATAGCAATCAGCCCCAGCATTTT. This encodes CASSLATGYSNQPQHF. This chain joins TRBV7-9 and TRBJ1-5, with a possible D match to TRBD1 (6 bases). V lost 0 bases to trimming and J lost 0 bases, with 9 bases between them. Germline CDR1 reads SEHNR; CDR2 reads FQNEAQ (reference sequence). The CDR3 runs 16 residues.

The chain is built from TRBV28 and TRBJ2-5, with D possibly matching TRBD2 (6 bases). Looked up from germline, CDR1 is MDHEN and CDR2 is SYDVKM. The length of the CDR3 is 15 residues. V shed 3 bases and J shed 6 bases, with 17 bases lying between them. The chain's CDR3 is CASSLWGDGGKTQYF. The CDR3 DNA is TGTGCCAGCAGTTTGTGGGGGGATGGTGGGAAGACCCAGTACTTC. Variable domain in full (rest from reference TRBV28 and TRBJ2-5): DVKVTQSSRYLVKRTGEKVFLECVQDMDHENMFWYRQDPGLGLRLIYFSYDVKMKEKGDIPEGYSVSREKKERFSLILESASTNQTSMYLCASSLWGDGGKTQYFGPGTRLLVL.

The rearrangement uses TRBV6-5 and TRBJ2-7; 15 bases line up with TRBD2. CDR3 length equals 15 residues. V gave up 2 bases and J gave up 4 bases; unmatched junction bases: 0. Germline CDR1 MNHEY, CDR2 SVGAGI. The CDR3 protein is CASSYGTSGGYEQYF. The DNA for the CDR3 is TGTGCCAGCAGTTACGGGACTAGCGGGGGGTACGAGCAGTACTTC.

This chain uses TRBV4-1 with TRBJ2-5; possibly TRBD1 for D (7 bases). Germline V gene data show CDR1 as MGHRA and CDR2 as YSYEKL. This CDR3 has 18 residues. The V end lost 2 bases, the J end lost 0 bases, and 19 bases lay between the germline ends. DNA of the CDR3: TGCGCCAGCAGCCAAACAGTTCGCGGGACAGCGTACCAAGAGACCCAGTACTTC. Translating it yields CASSQTVRGTAYQETQYF.

Only one count was recorded for this clone. V is TRBV5-1 and J is TRBJ2-1; 8 nucleotides agree with TRBD2. After removal of 5 bases from V and 6 bases from J, the junction contained 7 bases not matched to a gene. The CDR3 spans 14 residues. Germline loops: CDR1 SGHRS, CDR2 YFSETQ. CDR3 sequence: CASRLTGGGNEQFF. DNA for the CDR3: TGCGCCAGCAGGCTTACGGGAGGGGGCAATGAGCAGTTCTTC.

This chain joins TRBV18 and TRBJ1-3; weak D call: TRBD1 (5 bases). This CDR3 has 15 amino acids. The germline V gene has CDR1 KGHSH and CDR2 LQKENI. V lost 5 bases, J lost 4 bases, and 15 bases lay in between. The CDR3: CASSSSGIRGNTIYF. The CDR3 DNA sequence: TGTGCCAGCTCATCCTCAGGGATTCGCGGAAACACCATATATTTT.

This sequence joins TRBV21-1 and TRBJ2-1; TRBD2 reflects the table's D call only, with no check against the DNA. TRBV21-1 is termed a pseudogene. The CDR3 consists of 21 residues. CDR3 in amino acids: CASSLEFGTSGAANSYNEQFF. CDR3 nucleotides: TGTGCCAGCAGCCTCGAATTTGGGACTAGCGGGGCCGCTAACTCCTACAATGAGCAGTTCTTC.

As DNA, the CDR3 is TGTGCCAGCAGCCAAACTCAACGCTACACCGGGGAGCTGTTTTTT. Protein: CASSQTQRYTGELFF. The rearrangement uses TRBV11-2 and TRBJ2-2, with D uncertain. Germline assignment: CDR1 SGHAT and CDR2 FQNNGV. This CDR3 has 15 amino acids. V dropped 5 bases and J dropped 3 bases, with 13 bases sitting between them.

This clone was picked up a small number of times. The gene calls are TRBV9 and TRBJ1-1; 7 nucleotides match TRBD1. Trimming removed 5 bases from V and 1 base from J; junction bases left unmatched: 5. Germline V gene sequence: CDR1 SGDLS, CDR2 YYNGEE. The CDR3 is made up of 14 amino acids. CDR3 nucleotide sequence: TGTGCCAGCAGAAAAGGGACAGAGAACACTGAAGCTTTCTTT. It yields the protein CASRKGTENTEAFF.

The chain uses TRBV7-2 and TRBJ2-5, with 10 bases matching TRBD1. The J segment lost 4 bases and the V segment lost 3 bases, leaving 8 bases of the junction unmatched. The CDR3 sequence is 16 residues long. Germline CDR1 reads SGHTA; CDR2 reads FQGNSA. The CDR3 region is CASSLLTGGGLETQYF. DNA of the CDR3: TGTGCCAGCAGCTTGTTGACAGGGGGCGGCTTAGAGACCCAGTACTTC.

This chain joins TRBV5-1 and TRBJ2-1; 7 bases align to TRBD2. Trimming cost V 3 bases and J 5 bases; bases outside gene matches: 2. The CDR3 consists of 13 residues. The V gene's germline CDR1 is SGHRS and CDR2 YFSETQ. CDR3 coding DNA: TGCGCCAGCAGCTCCCGGGGGGACAATGAGCAGTTCTTC. Translated: CASSSRGDNEQFF.

This clone was observed a few times. The chain couples TRBV3-1 (or the pseudogene TRBV3-2) to TRBJ2-2; possibly TRBD1 for D (6 bases). Deletions cut 4 bases from V and 5 bases from J, with 17 bases between. Germline lookup yields CDR1 LGHDT and CDR2 YNNKEL (reference sequence). This CDR3 has 16 residues. The chain's CDR3 is CASSRHRTGPTGELFF. Here the CDR3 DNA reads TGTGCCAGCAGCCGGCACCGTACAGGGCCTACCGGGGAGCTGTTTTTT.

The chain joins TRBV4-1 to TRBJ2-2; D remains unclear. There are 13 residues in the CDR3. The V end was cut by 5 bases, the J end by 6 bases, with 10 bases between. The V gene's germline CDR1 is MGHRA and CDR2 YSYEKL. The CDR3 bases are TGCGCCAGCAGCGGCCAGACACCCGGGGAGCTGTTTTTT. Translation: CASSGQTPGELFF.

V is TRBV28 and J is TRBJ2-7, with 12 nucleotides matching TRBD1. CDR1 is MDHEN and CDR2 is SYDVKM in the germline V gene. The CDR3 runs 15 residues. The V gene end was trimmed by 6 bases and the J gene end by 5 bases; junction bases not matched to a gene: 8. CDR3 amino acids: CASRRDRGRANEQYF. CDR3 coding DNA: TGTGCCAGCAGAAGGGACAGGGGGCGCGCAAACGAGCAGTACTTC.

This chain connects TRBV25-1 to TRBJ1-6, with 9 positions matching TRBD1. Per the germline V gene, CDR1 is MGHDK and CDR2 is SYGVNS. J gave up 10 bases and V 6 bases, and 10 bases lay outside the gene matches. The CDR3 runs to 15 residues. As DNA, the CDR3 is TGTGCCAGCAGGGGGTCCGGGACAGGGCAATCACCCCTCCACTTT. Its translation is CASRGSGTGQSPLHF.

V gene TRBV7-2 combines with J gene TRBJ2-3; no reliable D call. This CDR3 spans 13 amino acids. Deletions cut 4 bases from V and 6 bases from J, with 11 bases between. The germline V gene encodes CDR1 SGHTA and CDR2 FQGNSA. CDR3: CASSSLRSDTQYF. The CDR3 nucleotides are TGTGCCAGCAGCTCCCTCCGGAGTGATACGCAGTATTTT.

This chain uses TRBV19 with TRBJ1-5; D remains ambiguous. The CDR3 is 15 amino acids. CDR1 LNHDA and CDR2 SQIVND come from the germline V gene (reference sequence). V was cut by 0 bases and J by 2 bases, with 8 bases left in between. Here the CDR3 DNA reads TGTGCCAGTAGTATAGAGGGCTTGCGCAATCAGCCCCAGCATTTT. Its translation: CASSIEGLRNQPQHF. The complete variable domain, with remaining parts taken from reference TRBV19 and TRBJ1-5, reads DGGITQSPKYLFRKEGQNVTLSCEQNLNHDAMYWYRQDPGQGLRLIYYSQIVNDFQKGDIAEGYSVSREKKESFPLTVTSAQKNPTAFYLCASSIEGLRNQPQHFGDGTRLSIL.

This rearrangement joins TRBV9 to TRBJ1-2, with 9 bases fitting TRBD1. V lost 3 bases and J lost 4; bases outside the gene matches: 7. The germline gives CDR1 SGDLS, CDR2 YYNGEE. This CDR3 comprises 15 residues. CDR3 protein: CASSAGQGWGYGYTF. The CDR3 coding sequence is TGTGCCAGCAGCGCCGGACAGGGGTGGGGCTATGGCTACACCTTC.

The genes are TRBV19 and TRBJ2-2; 11 nucleotides align to TRBD1. The CDR3 contains 15 residues. Trimming took 5 bases from V and 4 from J; bases not matched to a gene: 3. Germline V gene data show CDR1 as LNHDA and CDR2 as SQIVND (reference sequence). CDR3 in amino acids: CASSRTGGFTGELFF. As DNA, the CDR3 is TGTGCCAGTAGTCGGACAGGGGGCTTCACCGGGGAGCTGTTTTTT.

V and J are TRBV6-5 and TRBJ2-5; 9 nucleotides align to TRBD1. The V gene's germline CDR1 is MNHEY and CDR2 SVGAGI. V was clipped by 7 bases and J by 5 bases; unmatched bases: 5. The CDR3 sequence is 13 residues long. CDR3 DNA: TGTGCCAGCAACCGACAGGGGGTGGAGACCCAGTACTTC. Its protein is CASNRQGVETQYF.

The V and J genes are TRBV19 and TRBJ1-1; TRBD1 aligns across 7 bases. Germline CDR1 is LNHDA and CDR2 is SQIVND (reference sequence). V lost 5 bases, J lost 2 bases, and 2 bases stayed unmatched. The CDR3 spans 13 residues. The CDR3 DNA is TGTGCCAGTAGTCGGGACAGTAACACTGAAGCTTTCTTT. Protein: CASSRDSNTEAFF.

The genes are TRBV6-5 and TRBJ2-1, with D tentatively TRBD1 (6 bases). Germline lookup yields CDR1 MNHEY and CDR2 SVGAGI. V lost 2 bases, J lost 7 bases, and 12 bases lay in between. This CDR3 contains 14 residues. CDR3 sequence: CASSYDRTTNEQFF. DNA of the CDR3: TGTGCCAGCAGTTACGACAGGACCACAAATGAGCAGTTCTTC.

The chain links TRBV7-6 to TRBJ2-1; TRBD2 matches at 9 bases. J was trimmed by 6 bases and V by 2 bases; bases with no gene match: 8. The CDR3 consists of 16 residues. From germline, CDR1 is SGHVS and CDR2 FNYEAQ. CDR3 loop: CASSLSGGGASNEQFF. In nucleotides, the CDR3 is TGTGCCAGCAGCTTATCCGGCGGGGGGGCCTCCAATGAGCAGTTCTTC.

This clone came up once. The CDR3 loop reads CASSSGQPVRYEQFF. For the CDR3, the DNA is TGTGCCAGCAGTTCCGGACAGCCAGTAAGATATGAGCAGTTCTTC. This chain uses TRBV5-5 with TRBJ2-1, with D perhaps matching TRBD1 (6 bases). Trimming took off 5 bases at V and 8 bases at J, with 20 bases between the two ends. This CDR3 comprises 15 residues. Germline-derived CDR1 and CDR2 are SGHKS and YYEKEE (reference sequence).

This clone was counted once. The rearrangement links TRBV7-9 to TRBJ2-7, with no clear D. This CDR3 region has 12 residues. Trimming shortened V by 5 bases and J by 5 bases, and 10 bases separated the two germline ends. In germline, CDR1 is SEHNR, CDR2 FQNEAQ (reference sequence). Written as DNA, the CDR3 is TGTGCCAGCAGCGGTGTGGAGAACGAGCAGTACTTC. As protein: CASSGVENEQYF.

The V and J genes are TRBV9 and TRBJ2-1; D not resolved. Germline assignment: CDR1 SGDLS and CDR2 YYNGEE. CDR3 size: 12 residues. The V end lost 4 bases, the J end lost 9 bases, and 11 bases lay between the germline ends. For the CDR3, the DNA is TGTGCCAGCAGCCCTCAGGTGGGTGAGCAGTTCTTC. This gives the protein CASSPQVGEQFF.

The chain links TRBV30 to TRBJ1-1, with D uncertain. Trimming shortened V by 8 bases and J by 7 bases, and 11 bases separated the two germline ends. CDR1 is GTSNPN, CDR2 SVGIG, per germline (reference sequence). The CDR3 extends over 10 amino acids. The CDR3 nucleotides are TGTGCCCCCGACAAGGATGAAGCTTTCTTT. Residues: CAPDKDEAFF.

The rearrangement joins TRBV7-6 to TRBJ1-6; no clear D gene. Germline V gene sequence: CDR1 SGHVS, CDR2 FNYEAQ. This CDR3 contains 14 residues. V was clipped by 1 base and J by 10 bases, with 11 bases between them. This CDR3 reads CASSLERFDSPLHF. Here the CDR3 DNA reads TGTGCCAGCAGCTTAGAGCGGTTTGACTCACCCCTCCACTTT.

J is TRBJ1-3 and V is TRBV21-1; TRBD1, as called in the table, went unchecked against the DNA. TRBV21-1 is recorded as a pseudogene. This CDR3 comprises 17 residues. This CDR3 reads CASSPNIQGASGNTIYF. The DNA of the CDR3 is TGTGCCAGCAGCCCCAACATACAGGGGGCATCTGGAAACACCATATATTTT.

The chain recombines TRBV27 with TRBJ2-1, with 11 bases aligning to TRBD2. This CDR3 spans 15 amino acids. Germline V gene lookup returns CDR1 MNHEY and CDR2 SMNVEV (reference sequence). V shed 5 bases and J 3 bases; nucleotides not matched to a gene: 3. CDR3 coding DNA: TGTGCCAGCAGTCATAGCGGGGGGGACTACAATGAGCAGTTCTTC. Its translation: CASSHSGGDYNEQFF.